These T cell receptor beta chains were read from a single sample in a study of cytomegalovirus exposure and HLA in healthy donors. The assay was immunoSEQ multiplex PCR, and TCRdb's table has in-frame clones only and misses some. Found here are 110,000 to 150,000 clones, 79% of them singletons; the top ten hold about 3%. The material sequenced was PBMCs. Receptor source: a female donor in good health and CMV-seronegative. The CDR3 runs from the conserved cysteine through the conserved F or W. D genes are given only for firm matches. For some rows the clone size is stated as once, few or many, or as a class when expanded; others skip it.

j_gene	abundance	d_gene	v_gene	CDR3aa	CDR3nt
TRBJ2-7	few	NA	TRBV5-1	CASSATVYEQYF	TGCGCCAGCAGCGCGACAGTCTACGAGCAGTACTTC
TRBJ2-3	NA	NA	TRBV11-3	CASSLGSREGDTQYF	TGTGCCAGCAGCTTAGGCAGCCGGGAAGGAGATACGCAGTATTTT
TRBJ2-7	NA	NA	TRBV19	CASSIERSSYEQYF	TGTGCCAGTAGTATAGAACGGAGCTCCTACGAGCAGTACTTC
TRBJ2-6	once	NA	TRBV27	CASSIRSSGANVLTF	TGTGCCAGCAGTATAAGGAGCTCTGGGGCCAACGTCCTGACTTTC
TRBJ1-3	NA	NA	TRBV18	CASSLGSLGSGNTIYF	TGTGCCAGCTCACTCGGGAGTTTAGGCTCTGGAAACACCATATATTTT
TRBJ2-7	NA	TRBD2	TRBV7-3	CASSSGLAGIDEQYF	TGTGCCAGCAGCTCCGGACTAGCGGGGATCGACGAGCAGTACTTC
TRBJ2-3	NA	NA	TRBV18	CASRGRTADTQYF	TGTGCCAGTCGAGGCAGGACAGCAGATACGCAGTATTTT
TRBJ1-1	few	NA	TRBV30	CAWSGGADTEAFF	TGTGCCTGGAGCGGAGGGGCGGACACTGAAGCTTTCTTT
TRBJ2-7	NA	TRBD1	TRBV4-1	CASSYSGTGGLGQYF	TGCGCCAGCAGCTATTCCGGGACAGGGGGTTTAGGGCAGTACTTC
TRBJ1-1	few	TRBD1	TRBV5-1	CASSLRQGNTEAFF	TGCGCCAGCAGCTTGCGACAGGGGAACACTGAAGCTTTCTTT
TRBJ1-2	NA	NA	TRBV25-1	CASSEPSLKSYTF	TGTGCCAGCAGTGAACCGTCCCTAAAGAGCTACACCTTC
TRBJ2-3	NA	TRBD2	TRBV27	CASSPGTSVTDTQYF	TGTGCCAGCAGTCCCGGGACTAGCGTGACAGATACGCAGTATTTT
TRBJ1-2	NA	TRBD1	TRBV9	CASSAYYRGNGYTF	TGTGCCAGCAGCGCGTACTACAGGGGGAATGGCTACACCTTC
TRBJ1-2	few	NA	TRBV10-2	CASSECAGYTF	TGCGCCAGCAGTGAATGCGCTGGCTACACCTTC
TRBJ1-3	NA	NA	TRBV18	CASSHTSAPGSGNTIYF	TGTGCCAGCTCACACACCTCCGCCCCAGGCTCTGGAAACACCATATATTTT
TRBJ2-7	NA	TRBD2	TRBV7-2	CASSPEGLLEQYF	TGTGCCAGCAGCCCAGAGGGACTATTGGAGCAGTACTTC
TRBJ2-2	NA	NA	TRBV27	CASRRASAGELFF	TGTGCCAGCCGGCGGGCGAGCGCCGGGGAGCTGTTTTTT
TRBJ2-7	NA	TRBD2	TRBV18	CASSLGLTSTYEQYF	TGTGCCAGCTCACTAGGTTTGACTAGCACATACGAGCAGTACTTC
TRBJ1-5	NA	TRBD1	TRBV30	CAWSVHRGVRSNQPQHF	TGTGCCTGGAGTGTACACAGGGGGGTCCGTAGCAATCAGCCCCAGCATTTT
TRBJ2-2	NA	NA	TRBV2	CASRAVDTGELFF	TGTGCCAGCAGGGCGGTAGACACCGGGGAGCTGTTTTTT
TRBJ2-5	NA	TRBD1	TRBV7-8	CASSSEQGAETQYF	TGTGCCAGCAGCTCAGAACAGGGGGCAGAGACCCAGTACTTC
TRBJ1-3	NA	TRBD1	TRBV5-1	CASSLVGTGAGNTIYF	TGCGCCAGCAGCTTGGTTGGGACAGGGGCTGGAAACACCATATATTTT
TRBJ1-2	many	NA	TRBV5-1	CASSLAGYGYTF	TGCGCCAGCAGCTTGGCCGGGTATGGCTACACCTTC
TRBJ2-2	NA	NA	TRBV7-9	CASSPGWGVTGELFF	TGTGCCAGCAGCCCAGGATGGGGGGTCACCGGGGAGCTGTTTTTT
TRBJ1-1	few	NA	TRBV2	CASSAGVSEAFF	TGTGCCAGCAGTGCAGGGGTGTCTGAAGCTTTCTTT